This T cell receptor beta chain was observed in a study of neurological immune-mediated disorders. The length of the CDR3 is 16 residues. The V end was cut by 1 base, the J end by 6 bases, with 15 bases between. Germline values: CDR1 SGHTA, CDR2 FQGTGA. cDNA synthesis was performed by 5'RACE with 10-nucleotide random UMIs. Over 180 million TCR-beta sequences, together covering 15-18 subjects, were produced by every individual sequencing run that was carried out. Each CDR3 protein is one row after TCRdb ran MiXCR on the 5' RACE reads. The data show more than 15,000 distinct CDR3 sequences, around 10% seen once. This clonotype was detected ten times or more.

V and J are TRBV7-3 and TRBJ2-2; the D call may be TRBD1 or TRBD2 (6 bases each). What was sequenced was CD8+ T cells from blood. This TCR was recovered from a woman between 45 and 65 years old in good health. The CDR3 loop is CASSLSWDTGAGELFF. CDR3 in DNA: TGTGCCAGCAGCTTAAGTTGGGACACGGGGGCCGGGGAGCTGTTTTTT.